Ten or more counts support the clone carrying this T cell receptor beta chain. What it binds is unknown. This specimen belongs to a study of beta chain features in type 1 diabetes. A sort by CD45RO/CCR7/CD25/CD127/CD95/CD27 yielded CD4+ naive, central memory, regulatory and stem cell-like memory cells. Without exception, sorted populations had purity beyond 98%. The CDR3 totals 15 residues. J gave up 4 bases and V 3 bases, and 4 bases lay outside the gene matches. The germline V gene has CDR1 KGHSH and CDR2 LQKENI. Study-level points and caveats: Possibly, sequencing cDNA over-represented cells that had high TCR expression levels. Any HLA type influence on TCRB rearrangement was left unresolved here.

Sequenced material consisted of expressed TCRB transcripts (all of the isolated RNA was reverse transcribed). The data were produced by immunoSEQ multiplex PCR, yet TCRdb's version contains in-frame clones alone and is incomplete. The sample lists under 300,000 clones; around 26% were seen once. The gene calls are TRBV18 and TRBJ2-2, with 8 bases identical to TRBD1. The specimen sequenced was central memory CD4+ T cells from blood. The sequence derives from a man aged 25 to 40 in good health. The DNA of the CDR3 is TGTGCCAGCTCACCCCGGACAGGGACCACCGGGGAGCTGTTTTTT. Its translation is CASSPRTGTTGELFF.